The present T cell receptor (beta chain) was sequenced within a study of T cells in localized non-small cell lung cancer. General study points: Sequencing involved a lone tumor region, leaving heterogeneity possible. There were a median roughly 54 of the top 100 tumor clones appearing in adjacent lung.

The CDR3 runs 14 residues. Germline loops: CDR1 SNHLY, CDR2 FYNNEI. V gave up 5 bases and J gave up 4 bases, with 14 bases separating them. Clones were read by immunoSEQ multiplex PCR, and TCRdb kept only the in-frame ones, dropping some. The data show 55,000 to 75,000 clones, with approximately 87% seen just once and 20% to 25% held by the top ten. Worth noting for this clone: As yet, its antigen is unknown.

This specimen was peripheral blood, taken before any cancer treatment. V usage is TRBV2 and J usage is TRBJ1-1; the D gene is possibly TRBD1 (5 bases). This TCR was recovered from a male donor older than 55 with stage III squamous cell lung carcinoma. Here the CDR3 reads CASSLVRASTEAFF. In DNA, the CDR3 is TGTGCCAGCAGTCTGGTCAGGGCCAGCACTGAAGCTTTCTTT.